A selection of T cell receptor beta chains follows, all from one sample in a study of blood T cell repertoires in COVID-19. Produced via immunoSEQ multiplex PCR; TCRdb's table is partial and in-frame only. This sample carries over 250,000 clones, about 88% of them seen once, and the ten largest clones take approximately 2%. Sequencing was carried out using PBMCs or T cells enriched from blood (not recorded which). Source of these receptors: a woman aged 55-75 years in a cohort exposed to, infected with or recovered from COVID-19 (not recorded which). Each CDR3 is given with its conserved first and last residue. The order of the fields is J gene, D gene, V gene, clone size, CDR3 DNA, CDR3 protein. The D gene is left open where the match is weak. Some rows have no size entry. The others give once, few or many, or a class for an expanded clone.

J gene: TRBJ1-5
D gene: TRBD1
V gene: TRBV28
clone size: -
CDR3 DNA: TGTGCCAGCAGTCTGGCAGGGGGAGGCAATCAGCCCCAGCATTTT
CDR3 protein: CASSLAGGGNQPQHF

J gene: TRBJ1-1
D gene: -
V gene: TRBV30
clone size: -
CDR3 DNA: TGTGCCTGGATTCCCAGGATGAACACTGAAGCTTTCTTT
CDR3 protein: CAWIPRMNTEAFF

J gene: TRBJ2-7
D gene: TRBD1
V gene: TRBV6-5
clone size: once
CDR3 DNA: TGTGCCAGCAGCCCCAGGACAGGGGGGGCCTACGAGCAGTACTTC
CDR3 protein: CASSPRTGGAYEQYF

J gene: TRBJ2-7
D gene: TRBD1
V gene: TRBV5-5
clone size: -
CDR3 DNA: TGTGCCAGCAGACCCGACAGGGGTCAGTTCTACGAGCAGTACTTC
CDR3 protein: CASRPDRGQFYEQYF

J gene: TRBJ1-2
D gene: TRBD1
V gene: TRBV6-6
clone size: -
CDR3 DNA: TGTGCCAGCAGTCCGGGGGGACAGGGGGCTTTTTGGGGCGGCTACACCTTC
CDR3 protein: CASSPGGQGAFWGGYTF

J gene: TRBJ2-2
D gene: TRBD2
V gene: TRBV5-1
clone size: -
CDR3 DNA: TGCGCCAGCAGACCTACGACTAGCGGGACCGGGGAGCTGTTTTTT
CDR3 protein: CASRPTTSGTGELFF

J gene: TRBJ2-7
D gene: -
V gene: TRBV11-2
clone size: -
CDR3 DNA: TGTGCCAGCAGCCCCCGACAGATTACCTACGAGCAGTACTTC
CDR3 protein: CASSPRQITYEQYF

J gene: TRBJ2-1
D gene: -
V gene: TRBV11-3
clone size: few
CDR3 DNA: TGTGCCAGCAGCTTTAGCGGCACTTACAATGAGCAGTTCTTC
CDR3 protein: CASSFSGTYNEQFF

J gene: TRBJ2-5
D gene: TRBD1
V gene: TRBV3-1/TRBV3-2
clone size: -
CDR3 DNA: TGTGCCAGCAGCCAAGGAGGGGGCGAGACCCAGTACTTC
CDR3 protein: CASSQGGGETQYF

J gene: TRBJ2-1
D gene: TRBD1
V gene: TRBV7-3
clone size: -
CDR3 DNA: TGTGCCAGCAGCCTGTACCGGACAGGGTCTGATGAGCAGTTCTTC
CDR3 protein: CASSLYRTGSDEQFF

J gene: TRBJ2-3
D gene: -
V gene: TRBV7-9
clone size: -
CDR3 DNA: TGTGCCAGCAGCCCCCCCACGGGGCGAGAGGGAGACAGGACAGATACGCAGTATTTT
CDR3 protein: CASSPPTGREGDRTDTQYF

J gene: TRBJ1-3
D gene: TRBD1
V gene: TRBV7-9
clone size: -
CDR3 DNA: TGTGCCAGCAGCTCGACAGGGTCTGGAAACACCATATATTTT
CDR3 protein: CASSSTGSGNTIYF

J gene: TRBJ1-4
D gene: -
V gene: TRBV19
clone size: -
CDR3 DNA: TGTGCCAGTAGGCGGGGCTCAACTAATGAAAAACTGTTTTTT
CDR3 protein: CASRRGSTNEKLFF

J gene: TRBJ2-1
D gene: TRBD2
V gene: TRBV9
clone size: -
CDR3 DNA: TGTGCCAGCAGCGTAGGCGGGAGGGCCGGGGATGAGCAGTTCTTC
CDR3 protein: CASSVGGRAGDEQFF

J gene: TRBJ1-4
D gene: -
V gene: TRBV18
clone size: -
CDR3 DNA: TGTGCCAGCTCACCTTCAGGGTCTAATGAAAAACTGTTTTTT
CDR3 protein: CASSPSGSNEKLFF

J gene: TRBJ1-1
D gene: -
V gene: TRBV5-1
clone size: once
CDR3 DNA: TGCGCCAGCAGCTACATAACAGGGAACACTGAAGCTTTCTTT
CDR3 protein: CASSYITGNTEAFF

J gene: TRBJ1-1
D gene: -
V gene: TRBV30
clone size: few
CDR3 DNA: TGTGCCTGGAGTTCCGGTTGGAACACTGAAGCTTTCTTT
CDR3 protein: CAWSSGWNTEAFF

J gene: TRBJ2-3
D gene: -
V gene: TRBV7-8
clone size: once
CDR3 DNA: TGTGCCAGCAGCTCCGGCGGGGACCAAATCACAGATACGCAGTATTTT
CDR3 protein: CASSSGGDQITDTQYF

J gene: TRBJ2-2
D gene: TRBD2
V gene: TRBV25-1
clone size: -
CDR3 DNA: TGTGCCAGCAGTGGGGGACTAGCGGGAGGGCCCGGGGAGCTGTTTTTT
CDR3 protein: CASSGGLAGGPGELFF

J gene: TRBJ1-1
D gene: TRBD1
V gene: TRBV10-3
clone size: few
CDR3 DNA: TGTGCCATCAGTGAGTCTCCCGGGACAGGGAACACTGAAGCTTTCTTT
CDR3 protein: CAISESPGTGNTEAFF

J gene: TRBJ2-3
D gene: -
V gene: TRBV24-1
clone size: -
CDR3 DNA: TGTGCCACCAGTGGAGGCCACACAGATACGCAGTATTTT
CDR3 protein: CATSGGHTDTQYF

J gene: TRBJ1-2
D gene: TRBD1
V gene: TRBV28
clone size: once
CDR3 DNA: TGTGCCAGCAGTGCAGGGGGCGCTAACTATGGCTACACCTTC
CDR3 protein: CASSAGGANYGYTF